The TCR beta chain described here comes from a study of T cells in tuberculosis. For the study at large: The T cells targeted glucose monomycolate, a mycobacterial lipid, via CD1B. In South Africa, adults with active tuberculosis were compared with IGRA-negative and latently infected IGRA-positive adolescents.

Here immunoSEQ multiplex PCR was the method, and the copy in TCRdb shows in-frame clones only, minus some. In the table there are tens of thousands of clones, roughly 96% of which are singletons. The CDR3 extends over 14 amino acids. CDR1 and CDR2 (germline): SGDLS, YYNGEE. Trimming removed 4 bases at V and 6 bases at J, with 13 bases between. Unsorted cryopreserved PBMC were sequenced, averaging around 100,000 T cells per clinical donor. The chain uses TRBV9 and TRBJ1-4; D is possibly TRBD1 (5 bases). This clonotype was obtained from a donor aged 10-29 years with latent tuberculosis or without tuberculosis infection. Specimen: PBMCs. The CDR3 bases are TGTGCCAGCAGCCCTCAGGGTCGCTATGAAAAACTGTTTTTT. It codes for CASSPQGRYEKLFF.